A single sample is the source of the 4 T cell receptor beta chains below, sequenced in a study of blood T cell repertoires in COVID-19. Sequenced by immunoSEQ multiplex PCR; TCRdb stores in-frame clones only, minus some. The sample includes 300,000 to 400,000 clones, around 87% of them seen just once. Material: peripheral blood. These receptors were obtained from a woman in her fifties or sixties with COVID-19, enrolled during active disease.

This clone was seen a single time. This chain links TRBV29-1 with TRBJ2-1, with 7 positions matching TRBD2. CDR3 size: 15 residues. Germline CDR1 reads SQVTM; CDR2 reads ANQGSEA. V trimming: 1 base; J trimming: 5 bases; junction bases outside the gene matches: 8. This CDR3 reads CSVEGWIAGNNEQFF. As DNA, the CDR3 is TGCAGCGTTGAAGGGTGGATAGCGGGTAACAATGAGCAGTTCTTC.

The chain links TRBV19 to TRBJ1-5, with 10 positions matching TRBD1. The germline V gene has CDR1 LNHDA and CDR2 SQIVND (reference sequence). Trimming at V came to 4 bases and at J to 4 bases, leaving 7 bases not matched to a gene. The CDR3 is 16 residues long. In nucleotides, the CDR3 is TGTGCCAGTAGTAATTCCGGGACAGGGGCGAATCAGCCCCAGCATTTT. Translating it yields CASSNSGTGANQPQHF. The full variable domain, with the rest looked up from reference TRBV19 and TRBJ1-5, is DGGITQSPKYLFRKEGQNVTLSCEQNLNHDAMYWYRQDPGQGLRLIYYSQIVNDFQKGDIAEGYSVSREKKESFPLTVTSAQKNPTAFYLCASSNSGTGANQPQHFGDGTRLSIL.

The J gene is TRBJ2-7, the V gene TRBV18; possibly TRBD1 for D (6 bases). The CDR3 extends over 15 amino acids. V was shortened by 0 bases and J by 1 base, with 10 bases between the two germline ends. Germline V gives CDR1 KGHSH, CDR2 LQKENI. The CDR3 protein is CASSPPIGGSYEQYF. The CDR3 DNA sequence: TGTGCCAGCTCACCACCGATAGGGGGTTCCTACGAGCAGTACTTC.

The rearrangement joins TRBV18 to TRBJ1-3, with D tentatively TRBD1 (6 bases). Germline loops: CDR1 KGHSH, CDR2 LQKENI. This CDR3 contains 15 residues. The V end was cut by 1 base, the J end by 2 bases, with 9 bases between. CDR3 in DNA: TGTGCCAGCTCACCACGCAGGGGAGCTGGAAACACCATATATTTT. The encoded protein is CASSPRRGAGNTIYF.